This T cell receptor beta chain is drawn from a study of PD-L1 blockade in urothelial cancer. As for the study in general: Male patients with bladder-origin urothelial cancer numbered about 90% of the roughly 30. At 3 weeks (second dose) and 6 weeks after starting treatment, blood was analyzed.

As for time point: pretreatment peripheral blood. The method was immunoSEQ multiplex PCR; TCRdb's version includes in-frame clones alone and lacks a portion of them. The data contain 40,000 to 60,000 clones, approximately 79% of them singletons. The germline V and J ends were trimmed by 4 bases and 8 bases, with 14 bases remaining between them. The length of the CDR3 is 12 residues. Germline lookup yields CDR1 GTSNPN and CDR2 SVGIG (reference sequence). The TCR was taken from a man in his 70s with urothelial cancer. Specimen: PBMCs, collected around atezolizumab (anti-PD-L1) treatment. The V and J genes are TRBV30 and TRBJ1-2, with D unclear. In DNA, the CDR3 is TGTGCCTGGAAGAGGCTGCAAGCGGGCTACACCTTC. This gives the protein CAWKRLQAGYTF. The whole variable domain, filled in from reference TRBV30 and TRBJ1-2, reads SQTIHQWPATLVQPVGSPLSLECTVEGTSNPNLYWYRQAAGRGLQLLFYSVGIGQISSEVPQNLSASRPQDRQFILSSKKLLLSDSGFYLCAWKRLQAGYTFGSGTRLTVV.